This T cell receptor beta chain stems from a study of identical twins. The CDR3 sequence is 12 residues long. The V end lost 7 bases, the J end lost 6 bases, and 12 bases lay between the germline ends. Germline CDR1 SQVTM, CDR2 ANQGSEA. TCRdb passed the 5' RACE reads through MiXCR, listing each CDR3 protein once. This table holds approximately 500,000 distinct CDR3 sequences, 20% to 30% found once. The data were also submitted as part of a second study, on T cells expressing NK-cell markers. That work states: Also leading the CD3+CD56-NKG2C+ fraction in a handful of donors were these clonotypes.

The material sequenced was CD4+ T cells sorted from blood. The rearrangement links TRBV29-1 to TRBJ1-4; tentative D call: TRBD1 (5 bases). This TCR was recovered from a woman aged 18-29 years in good health. The CDR3 nucleotides are TGCAGCGGGGCAGGGCCCGATGAAAAACTGTTTTTT. Residues: CSGAGPDEKLFF.